Following are 30 T cell receptor beta chains from one sample sequenced in a study of cytomegalovirus exposure and HLA in healthy donors. Both 60 Vbeta primers and 13 Jbeta primers went into the PCR. This table comes from immunoSEQ multiplex PCR, and its TCRdb copy is limited to in-frame clones, with some not included. The table shows about 200,000 clones, with around 77% occurring only once. Sequencing was carried out using PBMCs. These receptors all stem from a woman in her 30s in good health and CMV-seronegative.

The chain is built from TRBV7-3 and TRBJ2-3; 12 bases agree with TRBD2. The CDR3 is 14 amino acids. CDR1 is SGHTA, CDR2 FQGTGA, per germline. With 3 bases clipped from V and 6 bases from J, the junction kept 1 base outside the gene matches. For the CDR3, the DNA is TGTGCCAGCAGCTTTGGACTAGCGGGGGATACGCAGTATTTT. Translated, it gives CASSFGLAGDTQYF.

The genes are TRBV6-1 and TRBJ2-3, with 11 positions matching TRBD1. Trimming took 7 bases from V and 6 from J; bases not matched to a gene: 9. CDR1 is MNHNS, CDR2 SASEGT, per germline. The CDR3 extends over 15 amino acids. The CDR3 sequence is CASTLWGQGGDTQYF. CDR3 DNA sequence: TGTGCCAGCACTCTATGGGGACAGGGGGGGGATACGCAGTATTTT.

The chain recombines TRBV7-3 with TRBJ1-1; no clear D gene. The CDR3 consists of 16 residues. Deletions cut 1 base from V and 3 bases from J, with 15 bases between. CDR1 is SGHTA, CDR2 FQGTGA, per germline. Written as DNA, the CDR3 is TGTGCCAGCAGCTTAAACCCGGGCCGGAGGGACACTGAAGCTTTCTTT. This codes for CASSLNPGRRDTEAFF.

The table lists this clone with a count of one. V usage is TRBV19 and J usage is TRBJ1-2; 7 bases fit TRBD1. V trimming: 4 bases; J trimming: 3 bases; junction bases outside the gene matches: 2. This CDR3 comprises 13 residues. The germline V gene has CDR1 LNHDA and CDR2 SQIVND (reference sequence). CDR3 DNA: TGTGCCAGTAGTAGAGGGGGCGACTATGGCTACACCTTC. It is translated as CASSRGGDYGYTF. The full variable domain, in which reference TRBV19 and TRBJ1-2 provide the parts outside the CDR3, is DGGITQSPKYLFRKEGQNVTLSCEQNLNHDAMYWYRQDPGQGLRLIYYSQIVNDFQKGDIAEGYSVSREKKESFPLTVTSAQKNPTAFYLCASSRGGDYGYTFGSGTRLTVV.

This CDR3 is CASSPWTGLGNTEAFF. The CDR3 coding sequence is TGCGCCAGCAGCCCCTGGACAGGGTTGGGGAACACTGAAGCTTTCTTT. J is TRBJ1-1 and V is TRBV5-1; 8 nucleotides match TRBD1. This CDR3 region has 16 residues. The trim removed 4 bases at V and 1 base at J, leaving 9 bases unmatched. Germline V CDR1 and CDR2: SGHRS, YFSETQ.

The V call is TRBV7-9, the J call TRBJ2-2; 9 nucleotides align to TRBD2. This CDR3 is built from 19 residues. With V trimmed by 2 bases and J by 5 bases, 15 bases remained unmatched. The germline gives CDR1 SEHNR, CDR2 FQNEAQ (reference sequence). The CDR3 region has the DNA TGTGCCAGCAGCTTACCCCCGGGACTAGCCCTACGGGTGACCGGGGAGCTGTTTTTT. This encodes CASSLPPGLALRVTGELFF.

A few counts support this clone. This chain links TRBV25-1 with TRBJ2-1, with 12 bases lining up with TRBD2. The V gene end was trimmed by 3 bases and the J gene end by 8 bases; junction bases not matched to a gene: 5. Germline loops: CDR1 MGHDK, CDR2 SYGVNS. The CDR3 length is 15 residues. The CDR3, as DNA: TGTGCCAGCAGTGATCCGACTAGCGGGAGCTATGAGCAGTTCTTC. Translating gives CASSDPTSGSYEQFF. The complete variable domain, with remaining parts taken from reference TRBV25-1 and TRBJ2-1, reads EADIYQTPRYLVIGTGKKITLECSQTMGHDKMYWYQQDPGMELHLIHYSYGVNSTEKGDLSSESTVSRIRTEHFPLTLESARPSHTSQYLCASSDPTSGSYEQFFGPGTRLTVL.

V gene TRBV4-1 combines with J gene TRBJ1-2; TRBD1 aligns across 8 bases. The CDR3 contains 14 residues. With 4 bases clipped from V and 3 bases from J, the junction kept 4 bases outside the gene matches. Germline CDR1 reads MGHRA; CDR2 reads YSYEKL. The CDR3 sequence is CASSRTGRDYGYTF. DNA for the CDR3: TGCGCCAGCAGCCGGACAGGGAGGGACTATGGCTACACCTTC.

With respect to this clone: The sample has other DNA sequences that encode this CDR3 too. The chain links TRBV19 to TRBJ1-2; TRBD1 aligns across 7 bases. V was pared by 2 bases and J by 0 bases, with 3 bases of the junction left unmatched. The CDR3 contains 15 residues. Per the germline V gene, CDR1 is LNHDA and CDR2 is SQIVND (reference sequence). CDR3 bases: TGTGCCAGTAGTATACGTCAGGGGGCTAACTATGGCTACACCTTC. This codes for CASSIRQGANYGYTF.

The rearrangement links TRBV5-1 to TRBJ2-2, with D maybe TRBD1 (5 bases). The CDR3 spans 12 residues. Per the germline V gene, CDR1 is SGHRS and CDR2 is YFSETQ. V was clipped by 4 bases and J by 8 bases, with 9 bases between them. The CDR3 protein is CASSEGVGELFF. The CDR3 DNA reads TGCGCCAGCAGCGAAGGGGTAGGGGAGCTGTTTTTT.

The V and J genes are TRBV5-1 and TRBJ1-2, with a tentative D call TRBD1 (6 bases). Between the trimmed V and J ends, which lost 4 bases and 8 bases, there was a span of 21 bases. Germline V gene lookup returns CDR1 SGHRS and CDR2 YFSETQ. The CDR3 has 15 amino acids. The CDR3 sequence: CASSHQGGGAGGYTF. CDR3 in DNA: TGCGCCAGCAGCCATCAAGGGGGGGGCGCTGGGGGCTACACCTTC.

This chain connects TRBV7-6 to TRBJ2-2; 7 positions match TRBD1. Trimming at V came to 5 bases and at J to 4 bases, leaving 10 bases not matched to a gene. Germline V gene data show CDR1 as SGHVS and CDR2 as FNYEAQ. The CDR3 sequence is 16 residues long. CDR3 bases: TGTGCCAGCAGCGTTAAGCCCGGGACAGTCACCGGGGAGCTGTTTTTT. It codes for CASSVKPGTVTGELFF.

A word on this clone: Sequence at one end of the junction differs from germline and may be a read error. This chain connects TRBV30 to TRBJ1-2; a weak D match, TRBD1 (5 bases). This CDR3 contains 13 residues. Germline lookup yields CDR1 GTSNPN and CDR2 SVGIG (reference sequence). The chain's CDR3 is CAWSGQFAYGYPF. The CDR3, as DNA: TGTGCCTGGAGTGGACAGTTTGCCTATGGCTACCCCTTC.

The chain links TRBV5-4 to TRBJ2-3; 9 nucleotides agree with TRBD2. CDR1 is SGHNT and CDR2 is YYREEE in the germline V gene (reference sequence). The junction had 5 bases not matched to a gene; V was cut back by 3 bases and J by 0 bases. The CDR3 is 16 amino acids. The CDR3, as DNA: TGTGCCAGCAGCTGGAGCGGGAGGCCCAGCACAGATACGCAGTATTTT. As protein: CASSWSGRPSTDTQYF.

V and J are TRBV30 and TRBJ1-5; D gene ambiguous. Germline V gene lookup returns CDR1 GTSNPN and CDR2 SVGIG (reference sequence). The CDR3 sequence is 14 residues long. V lost 5 bases and J 0 bases, leaving 11 bases between the germline ends. This CDR3 reads CAWGLAFSNQPQHF. The CDR3 DNA reads as TGTGCCTGGGGCTTAGCTTTTAGCAATCAGCCCCAGCATTTT.

The gene calls are TRBV7-6 and TRBJ2-7; tentative D call: TRBD2 (6 bases). The CDR3 has 18 residues. CDR1 SGHVS and CDR2 FNYEAQ come from the germline V gene. V shed 1 base and J shed 1 base, with 20 bases lying between them. DNA for the CDR3: TGTGCCAGCAGCTTAGTGGCGACCCGGAGGGATTTATCCTACGAGCAGTACTTC. Protein product: CASSLVATRRDLSYEQYF.

This clone appeared a few times. The V gene is TRBV2, the J gene TRBJ1-2, with D maybe TRBD1 (6 bases). This CDR3 spans 13 amino acids. Trimming stripped 6 bases from V and 2 bases from J, with 10 bases between. Germline V lookup: CDR1 SNHLY, CDR2 FYNNEI. The CDR3 spells CASSAGQNYGYTF. In DNA, the CDR3 is TGTGCCAGCAGCGCCGGACAGAACTATGGCTACACCTTC.

The chain combines TRBV23-1 with TRBJ2-5, with a possible D match to TRBD1 (5 bases). TRBV23-1 is flagged as an ORF with uncertain function. The CDR3 contains 15 residues. Trimming removed 4 bases at V and 5 bases at J, with 17 bases between. The CDR3 nucleotides are TGCGCCAGCAGTCCTAACTCGGACCCAGGGGAGACCCAGTACTTC. It specifies CASSPNSDPGETQYF.

The J gene is TRBJ1-2, the V gene TRBV30; 7 bases align to TRBD1. The CDR3 is 15 residues long. The V and J ends lost 0 bases and 8 bases, in that order; junction bases with no gene match: 12. Per germline, CDR1 GTSNPN and CDR2 SVGIG (reference sequence). The CDR3 nucleotides read TGTGCCTGGAGTGTACTCGGACAGGCCTACGAAGGCTACACCTTC. It translates to CAWSVLGQAYEGYTF.

CDR3 in amino acids: CASSPPEGSSGNTIYF. CDR3 bases: TGTGCCAGCTCACCACCGGAGGGTTCCTCTGGAAACACCATATATTTT. The chain recombines TRBV18 with TRBJ1-3; D gene uncertain. The germline V gene encodes CDR1 KGHSH and CDR2 LQKENI. Trimming pared 0 bases from V and 0 bases from J, leaving 9 bases between. The CDR3 covers 16 residues.

V is TRBV7-9 and J is TRBJ2-7; no firm D call. Germline loops: CDR1 SEHNR, CDR2 FQNEAQ (reference sequence). With 3 bases removed from V and 1 base from J, the gap between germline ends came to 4 bases. This CDR3 spans 12 amino acids. The CDR3 DNA is TGTGCCAGCAGCTTTACATCCTACGAGCAGTACTTC. Its translation is CASSFTSYEQYF.

V gene TRBV5-1 combines with J gene TRBJ2-1, with 8 bases that match TRBD2. The CDR3 loop spans 14 amino acids. Trimming cost V 8 bases and J 6 bases; bases outside gene matches: 10. CDR1 is SGHRS, CDR2 YFSETQ, per germline. The CDR3 DNA reads TGCGCCAGTCAGACTAGCGCTGCTAGCAATGAGCAGTTCTTC. Its protein product is CASQTSAASNEQFF.

V gene TRBV10-3 combines with J gene TRBJ2-3, with TRBD2 matching 12 bases. This CDR3 region has 13 residues. Trimming at V came to 11 bases and at J to 2 bases, leaving 2 bases not matched to a gene. Germline CDR1 reads ENHRY; CDR2 reads SYGVKD. CDR3 region: CALAGGPTDTQYF. CDR3 coding DNA: TGTGCCCTAGCGGGAGGGCCCACAGATACGCAGTATTTT.

The CDR3 coding sequence is TGTGCCAGCGAAAGAGGGGGGGGGCTGGGTGAAAAACTGTTTTTT. Translated, it gives CASERGGGLGEKLFF. This rearrangement joins TRBV2 to TRBJ1-4; TRBD1 might be the D (6 bases). Trimming removed 8 bases from V and 7 bases from J, with 20 bases in between. This CDR3 comprises 15 residues. Germline lookup yields CDR1 SNHLY and CDR2 FYNNEI.

The rearrangement joins TRBV9 to TRBJ2-5; 8 bases fit TRBD1. Trimming at V came to 4 bases and at J to 0 bases, leaving 11 bases not matched to a gene. The CDR3 length is 17 residues. Germline values: CDR1 SGDLS, CDR2 YYNGEE. The CDR3 DNA reads as TGTGCCAGCAGCCTTCGGACAGGGAATAACAACCAAGAGACCCAGTACTTC. This sequence encodes CASSLRTGNNNQETQYF.

The chain carries TRBV10-3 and TRBJ1-4; TRBD1 matches at 8 bases. Trimming took 2 bases from V and 4 from J; bases not matched to a gene: 6. CDR1 ENHRY and CDR2 SYGVKD come from the germline V gene. The CDR3 has 16 amino acids. CDR3 sequence (DNA): TGTGCCATCAGTGAGGGCAGGGGGCTGTTTAATGAAAAACTGTTTTTT. As protein: CAISEGRGLFNEKLFF.

The J gene is TRBJ2-3, the V gene TRBV11-2; TRBD2 might be the D (6 bases). Germline V lookup: CDR1 SGHAT, CDR2 FQNNGV. The length of the CDR3 is 15 residues. The V end lost 2 bases, the J end lost 0 bases, and 9 bases lay between the germline ends. The CDR3 loop reads CASSLPSGSTDTQYF. CDR3 bases: TGTGCCAGCAGCTTACCCAGCGGGAGCACAGATACGCAGTATTTT.

This chain uses TRBV30 with TRBJ2-1; perhaps TRBD1 as D (5 bases). The length of the CDR3 is 16 residues. V lost 0 bases and J 8 bases, leaving 20 bases between the germline ends. CDR1 is GTSNPN and CDR2 is SVGIG in the germline V gene (reference sequence). As DNA, the CDR3 is TGTGCCTGGAGTGTACCTGGTTTTGGGGCCCTGGATGAGCAGTTCTTC. It is translated as CAWSVPGFGALDEQFF.

The rearrangement joins TRBV19 to TRBJ1-2; TRBD1 matches at 9 bases. V trimming: 6 bases; J trimming: 4 bases; junction bases outside the gene matches: 6. The CDR3 sequence is 14 residues long. Germline lookup yields CDR1 LNHDA and CDR2 SQIVND (reference sequence). The chain's CDR3 is CASRGTGSPYGYTF. In nucleotides, the CDR3 is TGTGCCAGTAGAGGGACAGGGTCACCCTATGGCTACACCTTC. The variable domain in full, completed from reference TRBV19 and TRBJ1-2, reads DGGITQSPKYLFRKEGQNVTLSCEQNLNHDAMYWYRQDPGQGLRLIYYSQIVNDFQKGDIAEGYSVSREKKESFPLTVTSAQKNPTAFYLCASRGTGSPYGYTFGSGTRLTVV.

The chain links TRBV7-9 to TRBJ2-3, with no clear D. This CDR3 comprises 13 residues. Per the germline V gene, CDR1 is SEHNR and CDR2 is FQNEAQ (reference sequence). With 5 bases removed from V and 6 bases from J, the gap between germline ends came to 12 bases. The CDR3 loop is CASSPPRWDTQYF. The CDR3 DNA reads TGTGCCAGCAGCCCTCCTAGGTGGGATACGCAGTATTTT.